This record concerns one T cell receptor beta chain sequence. Its antigen remains unidentified. The sample comes from a study of T cell repertoires in cytomegalovirus infection. About the research overall: Public TCR beta signatures indicated both CMV infection and matching HLA type. General observations from the study: What dominated the ex vivo response were HLA-C-restricted CMV-specific TCR beta clonotypes.

Trimming shortened V by 3 bases and J by 3 bases, and 11 bases separated the two germline ends. CDR1 is MGHDK and CDR2 is SYGVNS in the germline V gene. There are 14 residues in the CDR3. TCRdb itself ran the reads through MiXCR, one entry per CDR3 protein. The sample holds 800,000 to 950,000 distinct CDR3 sequences; 30% to 35% are singletons and the top ten take under 15%. This clonotype was obtained from a human donor in good health (CMV status not recorded). Some clones in this sample may be carry-over from other donors' samples. This chain uses TRBV25-1 with TRBJ1-1; TRBD1 might be the D (6 bases). Sequenced here: cultured CD8+ T cells from PBMCs, sampled from culture after CMV antigen stimulation. The CDR3 region has the DNA TGTGCCAGCAGTGAGAGGGGGAGCGACACTGAAGCTTTCTTT. It translates to CASSERGSDTEAFF.